The 14 T cell receptor beta chains presented below share a single source sample, sequenced in a study of graft-versus-host responses after intestinal transplantation. Profiling relied on immunoSEQ multiplex PCR, and the TCRdb table lists in-frame clones only, not all of them. The data contain approximately 81,000 clones, around 87% of them singletons. These receptors' antigens are unknown. The specimen was unstimulated CD8+ T cells sorted from spleen or lymph node cells, collected before transplant. Receptor source: a human donor who was the organ donor for an intestinal transplant.

The chain recombines TRBV7-9 with TRBJ1-2, with TRBD1 as a possible D gene (5 bases). CDR3 length: 12 residues. Trimming removed 5 bases at V and 8 bases at J, with 12 bases between. The germline V gene has CDR1 SEHNR and CDR2 FQNEAQ (reference sequence). CDR3 bases: TGTGCCAGCAGCCGGGACCAACGCGGCTACACCTTC. This translates into CASSRDQRGYTF.

The chain uses TRBV4-1 and TRBJ2-3; D is uncertain. Germline loops: CDR1 MGHRA, CDR2 YSYEKL. V lost 0 bases and J lost 2, with 18 bases in between. The CDR3 has 18 amino acids. As DNA, the CDR3 is TGCGCCAGCAGCCAAGATTACTTTCCAGTCTATAACACAGATACGCAGTATTTT. Its protein is CASSQDYFPVYNTDTQYF.

This chain connects TRBV10-3 to TRBJ2-7; D remains unclear. Trimming removed 3 bases from V and 2 bases from J, with 8 bases in between. The CDR3 is 13 residues long. Germline V CDR1 and CDR2: ENHRY, SYGVKD. CDR3 bases: TGTGCCATCAGTGATGGTACGCCCTACGAGCAGTACTTC. Amino acids: CAISDGTPYEQYF.

This chain links TRBV6-4 with TRBJ2-2; 7 nucleotides line up with TRBD1. Unmatched junction bases numbered 12, after V lost 8 bases and J lost 6 bases. The CDR3 totals 15 residues. Germline V gives CDR1 MRHNA, CDR2 SNTAGT. The CDR3 region has the DNA TGTGCCAGCTCAACAGGGGCCGATTTCTCCGGGGAGCTGTTTTTT. This translates into CASSTGADFSGELFF.

V usage is TRBV28 and J usage is TRBJ1-5, with D perhaps matching TRBD1 (5 bases). The CDR3 has 17 residues. V lost 7 bases and J 4 bases, leaving 23 bases between the germline ends. The germline gives CDR1 MDHEN, CDR2 SYDVKM. In DNA form, the CDR3 reads TGTGCCAGCACGGCTTGGGGGTTGGTTTGGGAAAATCAGCCCCAGCATTTT. As protein: CASTAWGLVWENQPQHF. Variable domain in full (rest from reference TRBV28 and TRBJ1-5): DVKVTQSSRYLVKRTGEKVFLECVQDMDHENMFWYRQDPGLGLRLIYFSYDVKMKEKGDIPEGYSVSREKKERFSLILESASTNQTSMYLCASTAWGLVWENQPQHFGDGTRLSIL.

The genes are TRBV2 and TRBJ2-2; D may be TRBD2 (5 bases). CDR3 length: 12 amino acids. The V end lost 9 bases, the J end lost 1 base, and 6 bases lay between the germline ends. Germline V CDR1 and CDR2: SNHLY, FYNNEI. This CDR3 reads CARGGNTGELFF. Written as DNA, the CDR3 is TGTGCCAGAGGAGGGAACACCGGGGAGCTGTTTTTT.

The chain recombines TRBV4-2 with TRBJ2-1, with D maybe TRBD2 (6 bases). V was pared by 8 bases and J by 1 base, with 15 bases between. The CDR3 extends over 15 amino acids. CDR1 and CDR2 (germline): LGHNA, YNFKEQ. CDR3 region: CASATLAVSYNEQFF. CDR3 DNA sequence: TGTGCCAGCGCAACATTAGCGGTGTCCTACAATGAGCAGTTCTTC.

The chain links TRBV19 to TRBJ2-7; tentative D call: TRBD1 (6 bases). The germline gives CDR1 LNHDA, CDR2 SQIVND (reference sequence). The CDR3 has 14 amino acids. Trimming left V 1 base short and J 5 bases short, with 12 bases between. CDR3 coding DNA: TGTGCCAGTAGTATAGCCACAGGGTTCGACGAGCAGTACTTC. It encodes CASSIATGFDEQYF.

The V gene is TRBV27, the J gene TRBJ1-5; D is perhaps TRBD1 (6 bases). Trimming shortened V by 5 bases and J by 0 bases, and 20 bases separated the two germline ends. Germline CDR1 reads MNHEY; CDR2 reads SMNVEV (reference sequence). This CDR3 contains 18 residues. The DNA of the CDR3 is TGTGCCAGCAGTCCCCTCCCCCCAGGGGTTTATAGCAATCAGCCCCAGCATTTT. Its protein is CASSPLPPGVYSNQPQHF.

This clone was counted once. Other DNA variants within this sample encode the same CDR3. CDR3 sequence (DNA): TGTGCCAGCAGCTTAGGGGGGTTTTCTCTTGTGGAGCAGTACTTC. This sequence encodes CASSLGGFSLVEQYF. J is TRBJ2-7 and V is TRBV7-9; D tentatively fits TRBD1 or TRBD2 (5 bases each). The CDR3 extends over 15 amino acids. Trimming pared 1 base from V and 7 bases from J, leaving 17 bases between. Germline CDR1 SEHNR, CDR2 FQNEAQ (reference sequence).

The CDR3 spells CATSREIKRHINQETQYF. The CDR3 coding sequence is TGTGCCACCAGCAGAGAAATTAAACGACATATAAATCAAGAGACCCAGTACTTC. V gene TRBV15 combines with J gene TRBJ2-5; D is unresolved. V lost 0 bases and J 2 bases, leaving 19 bases between the germline ends. CDR1 LNHNV and CDR2 YYDKDF come from the germline V gene (reference sequence). The CDR3 length is 18 residues.

The chain is built from TRBV5-6 and TRBJ2-1; D is perhaps TRBD2 (5 bases). V lost 2 bases and J 4 bases, leaving 13 bases between the germline ends. Germline CDR1 SGHDT, CDR2 YYEEEE. The CDR3 runs to 15 residues. CDR3 sequence (DNA): TGTGCCAGCAGCTTAAACGGGGATCCTTACAATGAGCAGTTCTTC. It codes for CASSLNGDPYNEQFF.

The chain has TRBV28 and TRBJ1-3; no firm D call. The CDR3 extends over 13 amino acids. V was clipped by 3 bases and J by 2 bases, with 5 bases between them. CDR1 and CDR2 from the germline V gene are MDHEN and SYDVKM. Here the CDR3 reads CASSFVAGNTIYF. The CDR3 bases are TGTGCCAGCAGTTTTGTGGCTGGAAACACCATATATTTT.

The chain couples TRBV30 to TRBJ1-5; D remains ambiguous. CDR3 length equals 13 residues. Germline V gene data show CDR1 as GTSNPN and CDR2 as SVGIG (reference sequence). The V end was cut by 7 bases, the J end by 2 bases, with 12 bases between. The CDR3 sequence is CAFAVAGNQPQHF. CDR3 nucleotide sequence: TGTGCCTTCGCGGTCGCGGGCAATCAGCCCCAGCATTTT.